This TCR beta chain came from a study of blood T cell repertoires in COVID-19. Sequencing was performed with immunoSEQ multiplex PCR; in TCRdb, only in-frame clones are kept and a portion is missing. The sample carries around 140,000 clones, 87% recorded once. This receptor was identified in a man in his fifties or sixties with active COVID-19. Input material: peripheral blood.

The DNA for the CDR3 is TGTGCCAGCAGGCCCCTCAACTTGCCTGAGCAGTACTTC. Residues: CASRPLNLPEQYF. The chain carries TRBV27 and TRBJ2-7; D gene uncertain. V lost 6 bases and J 7 bases, leaving 16 bases between the germline ends. The CDR3 is 13 amino acids. Germline assignment: CDR1 MNHEY and CDR2 SMNVEV (reference sequence).